Listed here are 5 T cell receptor beta chains from one sample, sequenced in a study of CD8+ T cells in alopecia areata. Extracted from the samples, RNA was reverse transcribed into cDNA to serve as the sequencing template. Produced via immunoSEQ multiplex PCR; TCRdb's table is partial and in-frame only. The sample lists 89,000 or so clones, roughly 51% occurring once. The material sequenced was NKG2D-high CD8+ T cells sorted from blood. These TCRs come from a human donor with alopecia areata.

This chain links TRBV29-1 with TRBJ2-7; 11 bases align to TRBD1. This CDR3 is 13 amino acids long. V lost 6 bases to trimming and J lost 2 bases; unmatched junction nucleotides: 3. Germline CDR1 SQVTM, CDR2 ANQGSEA. Written as DNA, the CDR3 is TGCAGCGTGGGACAGGGGGAGGCCTACGAGCAGTACTTC. Translated, it gives CSVGQGEAYEQYF.

V is TRBV7-9 and J is TRBJ2-7, with D perhaps TRBD2 (5 bases). Trimming removed 4 bases at V and 5 bases at J, with 9 bases between. This CDR3 spans 12 amino acids. Per the germline V gene, CDR1 is SEHNR and CDR2 is FQNEAQ (reference sequence). Here the CDR3 DNA reads TGTGCCAGCAGCTGGACGGAGGACGAGCAGTACTTC. This sequence encodes CASSWTEDEQYF.

This chain uses TRBV11-2 with TRBJ1-2; 8 bases agree with TRBD1. Trimming took 4 bases from V and 2 from J; bases not matched to a gene: 9. The length of the CDR3 is 16 residues. Germline V gene data show CDR1 as SGHAT and CDR2 as FQNNGV. The CDR3 nucleotides are TGTGCCAGCAGCTGGCCCCAGGGGGCTGTCAACTATGGCTACACCTTC. Translation: CASSWPQGAVNYGYTF.

In its sample, this clone was seen a few times. The genes are TRBV4-1 and TRBJ2-3; unclear D gene. Looked up from germline, CDR1 is MGHRA and CDR2 is YSYEKL. V lost 0 bases to trimming and J lost 6 bases, with 10 bases between them. The CDR3 extends over 14 amino acids. The DNA of the CDR3 is TGCGCCAGCAGCCAAGAACTGGCCCCGGATACGCAGTATTTT. The encoded protein is CASSQELAPDTQYF.

The chain links TRBV5-1 to TRBJ2-4; no definite D call. V lost 1 base, J lost 6 bases, and 8 bases lay in between. The CDR3 is made up of 13 amino acids. Germline assignment: CDR1 SGHRS and CDR2 YFSETQ. The CDR3 spells CASSLTSPNIQYF. The CDR3 coding sequence is TGCGCCAGCAGCTTGACCTCTCCAAACATTCAGTACTTC.